The 4 T cell receptor beta chains below come from one sample, sequenced in a study of T cells in Graves' hyperthyroidism and ophthalmopathy. Template material for amplifying TCR beta CDR3 regions consisted of RNA transcripts. A set of HTBI primers served as the primers for a first-round RT-PCR of the TCR CDR3. One entry per CDR3 protein, called by TCRdb with MiXCR from the multiplex PCR reads. The table includes about 210,000 distinct CDR3 sequences, roughly 15% detected once. Sample: blood. These TCRs come from a man aged 45-60 years with Graves' hyperthyroidism.

The gene calls are TRBV11-2 and TRBJ2-7; the D is unclear. CDR3 length: 14 residues. Per the germline V gene, CDR1 is SGHAT and CDR2 is FQNNGV. Trimming shortened V by 2 bases and J by 5 bases, and 13 bases separated the two germline ends. Written as DNA, the CDR3 is TGTGCCAGCAGCTTATTGGGCCCCACGGACGAGCAGTACTTC. It specifies CASSLLGPTDEQYF.

This clonotype was recorded at least ten times. This chain links TRBV12-3 or TRBV12-4 with TRBJ1-1; perhaps TRBD1 as D (6 bases). Trimming took 1 base from V and 1 from J, leaving 7 bases between them. This CDR3 region has 14 residues. CDR3 residues: CASSLVQGNTEAFF. The CDR3 DNA reads TGTGCCAGCAGTTTAGTACAGGGGAACACTGAAGCTTTCTTT.

In its sample, this clonotype was seen many times. CDR3 coding DNA: TGTGCCAGCAGTCATTCGAGAAAACTCACCGGGGAGCTGTTTTTT. It yields the protein CASSHSRKLTGELFF. The V call is TRBV2, the J call TRBJ2-2; D gene uncertain. The germline CDR1 and CDR2 sequences are SNHLY and FYNNEI. V dropped 5 bases and J dropped 4 bases, with 14 bases sitting between them. The CDR3 covers 15 residues.

The chain joins TRBV20-1 to TRBJ1-1, with a tentative D call TRBD1 (6 bases). The CDR3 extends over 13 amino acids. CDR1 and CDR2 from the germline V gene are DFQATT and SNEGSKA (reference sequence). Trimming left V 5 bases short and J 4 bases short, with 14 bases between. The CDR3 DNA sequence: TGCAGTGCTCCACAGGGTGCGGGCACTGAAGCTTTCTTT. Translating gives CSAPQGAGTEAFF.